A single sample gave rise to the 6 T cell receptor beta chains below, sequenced in a study of T cell responses to AZD1222 COVID-19 vaccine. Generated by immunoSEQ multiplex PCR, the TCRdb table keeps only in-frame clones and is missing some. The sample has about 120,000 clones; about 90% are singletons. The sample was peripheral blood, taken on day 0 of AZD1222 vaccination. These receptors originate from an adult in good health.

The chain uses TRBV5-1 and TRBJ2-7; D gene unclear. V lost 2 bases, J lost 6 bases, and 12 bases lay in between. CDR1 and CDR2 (germline): SGHRS, YFSETQ. CDR3 length: 13 residues. The CDR3 coding sequence is TGCGCCAGCAGCTTTCCTACCGCCTCCGAGCAGTACTTC. Translated: CASSFPTASEQYF.

The chain carries TRBV18 and TRBJ1-1; D is unclear. CDR1 KGHSH and CDR2 LQKENI come from the germline V gene. The CDR3 spans 13 residues. The V end lost 8 bases, the J end lost 0 bases, and 10 bases lay between the germline ends. The CDR3 sequence: CASTKEMNTEAFF. CDR3 in DNA: TGTGCCAGCACCAAAGAAATGAACACTGAAGCTTTCTTT.

The chain couples TRBV5-3 to TRBJ1-5; 11 nucleotides align to TRBD1. TRBV5-3 falls under the ORF class, with uncertain function. V was pared by 4 bases and J by 6 bases, with 6 bases of the junction left unmatched. This CDR3 has 15 residues. The CDR3 protein is CARSLRTGGVQPQHF. The CDR3 coding sequence is TGTGCCAGAAGCCTCAGGACAGGGGGCGTTCAGCCCCAGCATTTT.

The chain combines TRBV5-1 with TRBJ1-1; TRBD1 aligns across 11 bases. Germline V CDR1 and CDR2: SGHRS, YFSETQ. V was clipped by 3 bases and J by 11 bases; unmatched bases: 9. The CDR3 is 14 residues long. CDR3 nucleotide sequence: TGCGCCAGCAGCTCCGGGACAGGGGGTTCTAAGGCTTTCTTT. This sequence encodes CASSSGTGGSKAFF.

The chain is built from TRBV5-4 and TRBJ2-3, with 8 nucleotides matching TRBD2. J gave up 0 bases and V 4 bases, and 1 base lay outside the gene matches. This CDR3 contains 14 residues. Looked up from germline, CDR1 is SGHNT and CDR2 is YYREEE (reference sequence). The CDR3 nucleotides read TGTGCCAGCAGCGGCGGGGGGAGCACAGATACGCAGTATTTT. As protein: CASSGGGSTDTQYF.

The gene calls are TRBV2 and TRBJ2-7, with 7 nucleotides matching TRBD1. Germline V gene data show CDR1 as SNHLY and CDR2 as FYNNEI. Germline trimming cut 4 bases from V and 2 bases from J; bases unmatched to any gene: 2. This CDR3 comprises 13 residues. This CDR3 reads CASSGQGPYEQYF. The CDR3 DNA reads TGTGCCAGCAGTGGACAGGGTCCCTACGAGCAGTACTTC.